This T cell receptor beta chain is from a study of cytomegalovirus exposure and HLA in healthy donors. Overall study results and limits: TCR beta V- and J-gene trimming was later associated with a missense DCLRE1C variant. The study reported that TCR beta sequences accurately predicted HLA-A and HLA-B alleles in most subjects. The sole available immune exposure information was CMV serostatus.

Comment on this clone: Its antigen is undetermined.

CDR1 and CDR2 (germline): MNHEY, SMNVEV (reference sequence). The CDR3 runs to 16 residues. Trimming at V came to 3 bases and at J to 8 bases, leaving 7 bases not matched to a gene. Donors likely had unrecorded immune exposures despite being nominally healthy when sampled. In the PCR, 60 Vbeta and 13 Jbeta primers were used. Produced via immunoSEQ multiplex PCR; TCRdb's table is partial and in-frame only. The repertoire holds about 100,000 clones, with roughly 70% as singletons. This clonotype was obtained from a woman aged 18-30 years in good health and CMV-seropositive. The sequencing sample was made of PBMCs. The chain links TRBV27 to TRBJ2-1; TRBD2 matches 13 bases. DNA for the CDR3: TGTGCCAGCAGTTTCCTGACTAGCGGGAGGTTTCATGAGCAGTTCTTC. It codes for CASSFLTSGRFHEQFF.